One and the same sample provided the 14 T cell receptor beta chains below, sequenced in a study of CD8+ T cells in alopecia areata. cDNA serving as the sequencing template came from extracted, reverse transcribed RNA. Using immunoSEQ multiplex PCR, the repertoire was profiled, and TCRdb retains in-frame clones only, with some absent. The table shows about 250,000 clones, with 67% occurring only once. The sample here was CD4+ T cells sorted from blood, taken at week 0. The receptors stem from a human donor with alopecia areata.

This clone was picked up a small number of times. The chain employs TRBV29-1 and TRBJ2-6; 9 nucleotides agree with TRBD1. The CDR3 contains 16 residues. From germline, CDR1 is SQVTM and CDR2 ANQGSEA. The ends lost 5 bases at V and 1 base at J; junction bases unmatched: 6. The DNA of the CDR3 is TGCAGCGTTAGTCCCGGGACAGGGTCTGGGGCCAACGTCCTGACTTTC. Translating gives CSVSPGTGSGANVLTF.

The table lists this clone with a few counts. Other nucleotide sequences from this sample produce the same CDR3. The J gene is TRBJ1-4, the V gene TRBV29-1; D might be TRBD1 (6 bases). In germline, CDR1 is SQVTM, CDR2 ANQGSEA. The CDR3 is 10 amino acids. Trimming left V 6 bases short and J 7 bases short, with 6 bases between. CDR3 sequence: CSVGGEKLFF. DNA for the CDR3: TGCAGCGTAGGGGGTGAAAAACTGTTTTTT.

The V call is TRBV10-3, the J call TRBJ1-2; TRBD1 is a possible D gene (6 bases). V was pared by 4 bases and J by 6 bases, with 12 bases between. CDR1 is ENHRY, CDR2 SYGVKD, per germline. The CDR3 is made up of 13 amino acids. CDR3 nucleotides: TGTGCCATCAGTGGAACAGGGTATGATGGCTACACCTTC. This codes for CAISGTGYDGYTF.

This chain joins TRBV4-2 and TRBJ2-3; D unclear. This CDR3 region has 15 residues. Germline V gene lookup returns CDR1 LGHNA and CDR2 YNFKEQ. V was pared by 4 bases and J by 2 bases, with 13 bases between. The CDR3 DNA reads TGTGCCAGCAGCCCATTTACGGTTTTCACAGATACGCAGTATTTT. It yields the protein CASSPFTVFTDTQYF.

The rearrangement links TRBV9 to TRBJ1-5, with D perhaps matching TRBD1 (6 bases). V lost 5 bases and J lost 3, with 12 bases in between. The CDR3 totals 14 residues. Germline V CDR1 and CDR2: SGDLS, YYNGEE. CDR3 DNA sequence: TGTGCCAGCAGTCCCCAGGGGACCAATCAGCCCCAGCATTTT. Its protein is CASSPQGTNQPQHF. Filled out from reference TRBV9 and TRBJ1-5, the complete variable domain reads DSGVTQTPKHLITATGQRVTLRCSPRSGDLSVYWYQQSLDQGLQFLIQYYNGEERAKGNILERFSAQQFPDLHSELNLSSLELGDSALYFCASSPQGTNQPQHFGDGTRLSIL.

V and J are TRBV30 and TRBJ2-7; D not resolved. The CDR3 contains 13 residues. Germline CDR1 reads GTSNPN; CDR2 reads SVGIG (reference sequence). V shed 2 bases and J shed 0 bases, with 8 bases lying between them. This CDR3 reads CAWSSGISYEQYF. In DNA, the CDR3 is TGTGCCTGGAGTTCAGGCATCTCCTACGAGCAGTACTTC.

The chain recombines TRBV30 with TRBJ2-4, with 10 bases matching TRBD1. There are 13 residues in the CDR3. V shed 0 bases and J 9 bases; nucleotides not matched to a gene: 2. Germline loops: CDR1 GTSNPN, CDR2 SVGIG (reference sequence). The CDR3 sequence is CAWSVGTGAIQYF. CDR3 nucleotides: TGTGCCTGGAGTGTAGGGACAGGGGCCATTCAGTACTTC.

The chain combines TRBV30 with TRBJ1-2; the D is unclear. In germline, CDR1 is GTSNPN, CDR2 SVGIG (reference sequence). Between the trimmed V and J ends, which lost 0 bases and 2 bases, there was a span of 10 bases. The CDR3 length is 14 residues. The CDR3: CAWSVGRENYGYTF. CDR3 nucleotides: TGTGCCTGGAGTGTAGGACGGGAGAACTATGGCTACACCTTC.

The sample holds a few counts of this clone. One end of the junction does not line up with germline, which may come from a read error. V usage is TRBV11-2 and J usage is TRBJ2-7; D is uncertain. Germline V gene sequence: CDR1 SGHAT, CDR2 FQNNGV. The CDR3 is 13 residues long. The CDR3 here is CASSRPTSSEQYF. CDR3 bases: TGTGCCAGCAGTCGTCCTACCTCCTCCGAGCAGTACTTC.

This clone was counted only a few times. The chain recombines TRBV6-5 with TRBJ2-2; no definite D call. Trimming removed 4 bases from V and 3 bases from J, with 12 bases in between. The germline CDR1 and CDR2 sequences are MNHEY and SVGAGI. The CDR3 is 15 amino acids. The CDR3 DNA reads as TGTGCCAGCAGTTGGTCCGGCAGCTACACCGGGGAGCTGTTTTTT. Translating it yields CASSWSGSYTGELFF.

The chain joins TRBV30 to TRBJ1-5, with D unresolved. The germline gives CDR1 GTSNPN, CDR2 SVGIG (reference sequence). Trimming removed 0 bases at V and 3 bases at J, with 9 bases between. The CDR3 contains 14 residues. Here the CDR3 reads CAWSVGGYNQPQHF. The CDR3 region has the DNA TGTGCCTGGAGTGTAGGAGGTTACAATCAGCCCCAGCATTTT.

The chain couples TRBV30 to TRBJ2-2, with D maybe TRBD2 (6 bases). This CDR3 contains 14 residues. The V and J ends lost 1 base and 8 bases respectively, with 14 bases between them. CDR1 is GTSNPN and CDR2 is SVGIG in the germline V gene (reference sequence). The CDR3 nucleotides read TGTGCCTGGAGTGGGGGACTCCCAAAGGGGGAGCTGTTTTTT. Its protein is CAWSGGLPKGELFF.

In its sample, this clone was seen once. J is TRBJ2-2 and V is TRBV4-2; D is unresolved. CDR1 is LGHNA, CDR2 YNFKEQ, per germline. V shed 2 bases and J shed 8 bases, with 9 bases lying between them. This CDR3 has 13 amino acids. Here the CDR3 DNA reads TGTGCCAGCAGCCAACCTCCTCAGGGGGAGCTGTTTTTT. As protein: CASSQPPQGELFF.

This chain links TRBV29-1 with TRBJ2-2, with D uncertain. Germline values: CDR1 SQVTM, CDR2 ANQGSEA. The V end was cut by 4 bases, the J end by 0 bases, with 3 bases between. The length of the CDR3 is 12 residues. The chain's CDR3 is CSVVPNTGELFF. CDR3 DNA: TGCAGCGTTGTCCCGAACACCGGGGAGCTGTTTTTT.